This TCR beta chain was observed in a study of blood T cell repertoires in COVID-19. The CDR3 length is 13 residues. Trimming left V 2 bases short and J 7 bases short, with 9 bases between. CDR1 is PRHDT, CDR2 FYEKMQ, per germline (reference sequence). TCRdb keeps only in-frame clones here, not all; method: immunoSEQ multiplex PCR. The sample yields about 150,000 clones, roughly nine tenths seen once. This chain connects TRBV13 to TRBJ2-1, with D possibly matching TRBD2 (5 bases). The sequencing sample was made of peripheral blood. The clonotype was recovered from a human donor with COVID-19, enrolled during active disease. The donor label of this sample is uncertain. In DNA form, the CDR3 reads TGTGCCAGCAGCTTAACAAGGGAGAATGAGCAGTTCTTC. Translated, it gives CASSLTRENEQFF.